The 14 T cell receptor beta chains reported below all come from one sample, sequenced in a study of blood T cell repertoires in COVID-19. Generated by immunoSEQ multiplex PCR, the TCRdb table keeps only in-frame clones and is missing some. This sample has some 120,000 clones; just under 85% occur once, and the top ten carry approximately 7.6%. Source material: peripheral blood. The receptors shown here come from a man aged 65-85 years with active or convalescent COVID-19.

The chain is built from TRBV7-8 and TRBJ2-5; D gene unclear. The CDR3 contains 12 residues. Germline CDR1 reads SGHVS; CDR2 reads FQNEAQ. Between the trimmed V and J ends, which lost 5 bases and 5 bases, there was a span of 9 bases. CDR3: CASSPARETQYF. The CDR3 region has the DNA TGTGCCAGCAGCCCTGCCAGGGAGACCCAGTACTTC.

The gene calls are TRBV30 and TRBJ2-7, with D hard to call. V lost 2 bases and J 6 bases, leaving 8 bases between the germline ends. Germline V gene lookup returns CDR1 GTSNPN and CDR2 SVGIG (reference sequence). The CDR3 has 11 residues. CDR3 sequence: CAWSRGFEQYF. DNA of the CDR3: TGTGCCTGGAGTAGAGGTTTCGAGCAGTACTTC.

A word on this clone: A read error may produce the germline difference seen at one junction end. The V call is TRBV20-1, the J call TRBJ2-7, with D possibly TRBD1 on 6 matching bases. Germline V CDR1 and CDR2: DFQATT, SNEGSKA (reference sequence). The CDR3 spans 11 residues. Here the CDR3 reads CSARDQQGQNF. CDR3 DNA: TGCAGTGCTAGAGATCAACAGGGTCAGAACTTC.

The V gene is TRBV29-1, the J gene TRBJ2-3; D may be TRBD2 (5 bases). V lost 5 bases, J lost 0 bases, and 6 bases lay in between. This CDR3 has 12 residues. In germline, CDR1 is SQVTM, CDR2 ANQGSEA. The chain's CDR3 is CSVRTSTDTQYF. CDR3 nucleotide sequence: TGCAGCGTTCGGACTAGCACAGATACGCAGTATTTT.

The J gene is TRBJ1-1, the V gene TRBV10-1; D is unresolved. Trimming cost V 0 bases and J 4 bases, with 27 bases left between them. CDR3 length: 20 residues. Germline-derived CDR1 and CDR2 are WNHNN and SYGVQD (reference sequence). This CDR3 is CASSESTPGGSFCDRTEAFF. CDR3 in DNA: TGCGCCAGCAGTGAGTCCACCCCCGGTGGTAGTTTTTGCGATCGCACTGAAGCTTTCTTT.

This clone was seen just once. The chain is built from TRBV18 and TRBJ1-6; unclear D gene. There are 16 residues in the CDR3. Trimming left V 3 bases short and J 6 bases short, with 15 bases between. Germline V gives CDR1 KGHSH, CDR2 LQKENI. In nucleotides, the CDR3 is TGTGCCAGCTCACCCGGAGGGCTGGGAATTAATTCACCCCTCCACTTT. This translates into CASSPGGLGINSPLHF.

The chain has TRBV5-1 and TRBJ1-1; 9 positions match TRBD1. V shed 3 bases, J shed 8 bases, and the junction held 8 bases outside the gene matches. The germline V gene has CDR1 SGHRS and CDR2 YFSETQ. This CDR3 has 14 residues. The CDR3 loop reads CASSSIIQGAEAFF. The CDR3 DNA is TGCGCCAGCAGCTCCATTATACAGGGGGCCGAAGCTTTCTTT. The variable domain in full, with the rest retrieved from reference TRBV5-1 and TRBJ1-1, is KAGVTQTPRYLIKTRGQQVTLSCSPISGHRSVSWYQQTPGQGLQFLFEYFSETQRNKGNFPGRFSGRQFSNSRSEMNVSTLELGDSALYLCASSSIIQGAEAFFGQGTRLTVV.

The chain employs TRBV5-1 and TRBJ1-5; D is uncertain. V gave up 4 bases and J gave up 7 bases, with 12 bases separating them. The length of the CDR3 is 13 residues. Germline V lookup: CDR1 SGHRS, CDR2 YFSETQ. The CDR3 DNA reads TGCGCCAGCAGCCCGACGGAGGGCCAGCCCCAGCATTTT. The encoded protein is CASSPTEGQPQHF.

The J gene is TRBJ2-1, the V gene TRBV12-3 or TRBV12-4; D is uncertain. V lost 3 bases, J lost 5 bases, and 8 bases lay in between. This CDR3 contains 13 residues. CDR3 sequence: CASSFVPDNEQFF. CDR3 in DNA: TGTGCCAGCAGTTTTGTCCCAGACAATGAGCAGTTCTTC.

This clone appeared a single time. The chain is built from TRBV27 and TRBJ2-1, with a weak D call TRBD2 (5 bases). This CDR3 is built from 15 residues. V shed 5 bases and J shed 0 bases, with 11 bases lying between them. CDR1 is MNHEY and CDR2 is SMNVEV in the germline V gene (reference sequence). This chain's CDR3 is CASSRSGNSYNEQFF. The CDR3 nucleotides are TGTGCCAGCAGTAGAAGCGGAAACTCCTACAATGAGCAGTTCTTC.

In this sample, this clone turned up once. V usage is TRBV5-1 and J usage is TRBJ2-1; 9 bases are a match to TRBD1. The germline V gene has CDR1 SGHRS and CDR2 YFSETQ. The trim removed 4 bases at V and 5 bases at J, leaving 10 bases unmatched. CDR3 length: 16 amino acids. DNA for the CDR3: TGCGCCAGCAGCATATCACGCGGGACAGGGCACAATGAGCAGTTCTTC. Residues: CASSISRGTGHNEQFF.

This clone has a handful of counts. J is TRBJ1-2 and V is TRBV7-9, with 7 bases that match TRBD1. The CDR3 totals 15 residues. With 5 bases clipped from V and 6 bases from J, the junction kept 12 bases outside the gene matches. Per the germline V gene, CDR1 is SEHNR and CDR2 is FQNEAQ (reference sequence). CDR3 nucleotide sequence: TGTGCCAGCAGCCCCCGACAGGGAAGAGGGGATGGCTACACCTTC. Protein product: CASSPRQGRGDGYTF.

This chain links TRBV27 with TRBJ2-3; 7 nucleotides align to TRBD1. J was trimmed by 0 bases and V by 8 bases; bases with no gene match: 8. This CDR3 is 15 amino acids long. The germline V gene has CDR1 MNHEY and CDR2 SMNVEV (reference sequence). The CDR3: CASGLGQTSTDTQYF. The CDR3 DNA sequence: TGTGCCAGCGGTCTGGGACAGACTAGCACAGATACGCAGTATTTT.

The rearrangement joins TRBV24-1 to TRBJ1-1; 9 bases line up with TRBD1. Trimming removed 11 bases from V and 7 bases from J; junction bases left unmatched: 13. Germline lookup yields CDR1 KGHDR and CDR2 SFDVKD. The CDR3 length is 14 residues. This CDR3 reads CAKNTGGQEDEAFF. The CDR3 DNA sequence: TGTGCCAAGAACACAGGGGGCCAGGAGGATGAAGCTTTCTTT.